The clone carrying this T cell receptor beta chain has just one count. Original data processing: It was from reference gene primer amplification that nucleated cell counts were estimated. The assay was immunoSEQ multiplex PCR, and TCRdb's table has in-frame clones only and misses some. The V and J calls and clone size were taken over from that table, and D and trimming were inferred from the DNA. This sample has 250,000 to 300,000 clones; nearly 90% occur once, and the top ten carry 4.6%. These data originate in a study of blood T cell repertoires in COVID-19. At the level of the study: Some COVID-19 samples were acute and others convalescent; all came from the United States, Italy and Spain. T cells, B-cell-depleted T cells, or PBMCs supplied cDNA or gDNA.

Germline V gene lookup returns CDR1 MNHEY and CDR2 SMNVEV (reference sequence). CDR3 length: 16 amino acids. V was clipped by 6 bases and J by 6 bases; unmatched bases: 16. The sample taken for sequencing was peripheral blood. This TCR was recovered from a woman aged 35 to 49 who had recovered from COVID-19. This sequence joins TRBV27 and TRBJ1-1; TRBD1 matches 7 bases. The CDR3 here is CASRLRGDRVMPEAFF. The CDR3 DNA sequence: TGTGCCAGCAGACTCCGAGGGGACAGAGTGATGCCTGAAGCTTTCTTT.